The T cell receptor (beta chain) under discussion was sequenced for a study of OX40 agonist ivuxolimab in advanced cancers. Generated by immunoSEQ multiplex PCR, the TCRdb table keeps only in-frame clones and is missing some. The table includes around 84,000 clones, roughly 90% detected once. V gave up 4 bases and J gave up 1 base; unmatched junction bases: 4. Germline CDR1 SGHRS, CDR2 YFSETQ. The CDR3 loop spans 14 amino acids. In the case of this clone: Antigen: not known.

Points from the study as a whole: CD4+ and CD8+ blood T cells expanded clonally by week 6 at 0.1 to 3.0 mg/kg.

This specimen was CD4+ or CD8+ T cells sorted from blood, taken in a trial of the OX40 agonist ivuxolimab. This receptor was identified in an adult with an advanced solid tumor such as melanoma, head and neck, liver or kidney cancer. J is TRBJ2-5 and V is TRBV5-1; TRBD2 matches at 7 bases. This chain's CDR3 is CASSLGTIQETQYF. CDR3 sequence (DNA): TGCGCCAGCAGCCTCGGGACTATCCAAGAGACCCAGTACTTC.